The T cell receptor (beta chain) described here comes from a study of blood T cell repertoires in COVID-19. Background on the study: From T cells, B-cell-depleted T cells, or PBMCs came the material, which was cDNA or gDNA.

Using immunoSEQ multiplex PCR, the repertoire was profiled, and TCRdb retains in-frame clones only, with some absent. The data show 140,000 to 150,000 clones, roughly 90% seen once. The Seattle patients joined while their infection was active and were tracked longitudinally afterward. V lost 5 bases to trimming and J lost 0 bases, with 17 bases between them. The length of the CDR3 is 16 residues. CDR1 and CDR2 from the germline V gene are LNHDA and SQIVND (reference sequence). The genes are TRBV19 and TRBJ2-7; D gene ambiguous. This sequence originates from a human donor with COVID-19, enrolled during active disease. The donor label of this sample is uncertain. Sequenced: peripheral blood. In DNA, the CDR3 is TGTGCCAGTAGTCAAGACTCAGCTAGGAGCTCCTACGAGCAGTACTTC. Translated, it gives CASSQDSARSSYEQYF.